The source of this T cell receptor beta chain is a study of blood T cell repertoires in COVID-19 (TCRdb year 2020). Looking at the study overall: Collaborator samples came from the United States, Italy and Spain and covered acute and convalescent phases of COVID-19. Samples were obtained from the ongoing ImmuneRACE study (first 160 participants) and from roughly 1,300 subjects provided by 6 global collaborators. Where available, HLA class I and class II types were taken from metadata supplied by the sample provider and were not determined by assay-based typing. Nearly every sample came with metadata listing a de-identified subject ID, COVID-19 status, age in years and sex. The repertoires were made available in a free public database intended to serve as a resource for research on the immune response to SARS-CoV-2. The material from the prospective study consisted of cDNA or gDNA derived from T cells, B-cell-depleted T cells, or PBMCs. Deeply sampled blood TCRbeta repertoires from subjects exposed to, actively infected with, or recovered from COVID-19 were included in the dataset.

TCRbeta CDR3 regions were amplified from genomic DNA using the immunoSEQ Assay, a bias-controlled multiplex PCR. The paper's data handling went like this. The number of nucleated cells in each sample was estimated from the amplification of reference gene primers within the assay. To quantify the absolute abundance of each unique TCRbeta CDR3 rearrangement, sequence reads were collapsed and filtered. For each sample, productive Simpson clonality was calculated as the square root of Simpson's diversity index across productive rearrangements. Here the immuneACCESS table is served through TCRdb, limited to in-frame sequences with V and J called. Missing clones are a known gap in these copies; in checked studies unresolved V genes cover under half, and the rest lacks a known reason. The V and J calls and the clone size are those of that table, but D and trimming were determined from the DNA. The sample yields about 210,000 clones; about 80% were counted once. 2% to 3% of the sample is held by the ten biggest clonotypes.

As concerns this clone: No cognate antigen has been identified for it. No clone much larger than this one lies a single base away; base qualities are absent.

Overall results and qualifications from the work: The quantity of clinical and demographic metadata differed by source and by participant and was supplied without curation.

The junction carries 10 bases between V and J, which are trimmed by 5 bases and 3 bases respectively. The CDR3 starts with the cysteine, ends with the phenylalanine, and has 14 residues. This entry keeps only the CDR3 DNA: 42 bases, framed from base 1. The germline V gene provides CDR1 MDHEN and CDR2 SYDVKM. Collaborating institutions collected whole blood in K2EDTA tubes following their own protocols. For TCRbeta analysis, collaborators shipped samples in one of three forms: frozen whole blood, isolated PBMCs, or DNA extracted from either of those sample types. This receptor was taken from a woman aged 40 to 50 with active or convalescent COVID-19. Sequences were obtained from peripheral blood. This chain is built from TRBV28 and TRBJ2-2; a weak D assignment points to TRBD1 (6 bases agree). The nucleotide sequence reads as follows: TGTGCCAGCAGTAGACCAGGGGACACCGGGGAGCTGTTTTTT. Translated, it gives CASSRPGDTGELFF.